The table lists the clone carrying this TCR beta chain with a count of one. Its matching antigen is unknown. CD45RO-negative, CCR7-positively selected cells formed the naive CD8 fraction, excluding terminally differentiated effector memory CD45RA+ cells. Donors included only healthy HIV-negative adults lacking recent acute infections or vaccinations. The record originates from a study of shared clonotypes between healthy human individuals. Study in general: A couple of women and a few men aged 18 to 49 made up the donors. Whole-study findings and limits: The study generally estimated greater richness for naive than memory subsets.

The data were produced by immunoSEQ multiplex PCR, yet TCRdb's version contains in-frame clones alone and is incomplete. The table includes some 2.1 million clones, just under 95% detected once. CDR1 and CDR2 from the germline V gene are SQVTM and ANQGSEA. This CDR3 is built from 13 residues. The TCR comes from a man aged 18-30 years in good health. Some clones in this sample may be carry-over from other donors' samples. This chain links TRBV29-1 with TRBJ2-5; possibly TRBD1 for D (6 bases). Gene TRBJ2-7 matches the end of the DNA better, so the J call may be wrong. The material sequenced was naive CD8+ T cells from PBMCs. For the CDR3, the DNA is TGCAGCGTTGTAGGGGGTACAGGTTACGAGCAGTACTTC. As protein: CSVVGGTGYEQYF.